The 10 T cell receptor beta chains reported below all come from one sample, sequenced in a study of T cells in Graves' hyperthyroidism and ophthalmopathy. There were TCR beta CDR3 regions amplified from RNA transcripts. During a first-round RT-PCR of the TCR CDR3, the HTBI primer set was used. TCRdb reprocessed the multiplex PCR reads with MiXCR, giving one entry per CDR3 protein. The sample includes fewer than 300,000 distinct CDR3 sequences, about 25% seen only once; the top ten take over 25%. Material: blood. All receptors come from a man in his forties or fifties with Graves' hyperthyroidism that later progressed to Graves' ophthalmopathy.

This clonotype was counted only a few times. Being one base from a much bigger clone, this may be a read error. The chain links TRBV29-1 to TRBJ2-7; D could derive from TRBD1 or TRBD2 (5 bases each). CDR1 SQVTM and CDR2 ANQGSEA come from the germline V gene. This CDR3 has 15 residues. In nucleotides, the CDR3 is TGCAGCGTCCACACCGCAGGGAGTTCCAACTACGATCAGTACTTC. Protein: CSVHTAGSSNYDQYF.

At least ten counts were recorded for this clonotype. This sequence joins TRBV5-1 and TRBJ2-7; possibly TRBD2 for D (5 bases). Looked up from germline, CDR1 is SGHRS and CDR2 is YFSETQ. The CDR3 contains 14 residues. V shed 0 bases and J shed 2 bases, with 9 bases lying between them. CDR3 coding DNA: TGCGCCAGCAGCTTGGCCAGCGGAACCTACGAGCAGTACTTC. This codes for CASSLASGTYEQYF.

This clonotype was seen ten or more times. The V call is TRBV6-1, the J call TRBJ2-3; 8 positions agree with TRBD2. The V segment lost 6 bases and the J segment 3 bases; nucleotides outside the gene matches: 8. There are 15 residues in the CDR3. Per the germline V gene, CDR1 is MNHNS and CDR2 is SASEGT. CDR3 loop: CASSKTLAGTDTQYF. CDR3 nucleotide sequence: TGTGCCAGCAGCAAAACTTTAGCGGGAACAGATACGCAGTATTTT.

This clonotype was seen repeatedly, ten times or more. The V gene is TRBV30, the J gene TRBJ2-7; 11 positions match TRBD2. V was pared by 1 base and J by 2 bases, with 4 bases of the junction left unmatched. The CDR3 runs 15 residues. Per germline, CDR1 GTSNPN and CDR2 SVGIG (reference sequence). In DNA form, the CDR3 reads TGTGCCTGGAGTGGAGGACTAGCGGGCGCCTACGAGCAGTACTTC. It yields the protein CAWSGGLAGAYEQYF. Combining the CDR3 with reference TRBV30 and TRBJ2-7 gives the whole variable domain SQTIHQWPATLVQPVGSPLSLECTVEGTSNPNLYWYRQAAGRGLQLLFYSVGIGQISSEVPQNLSASRPQDRQFILSSKKLLLSDSGFYLCAWSGGLAGAYEQYFGPGTRLTVT.

A single count supports this clonotype. An end of the junction differs from the germline gene, which may be a read error. The chain couples TRBV25-1 to TRBJ2-2, with D perhaps TRBD2 (6 bases). CDR3 length equals 14 residues. In germline, CDR1 is MGHDK, CDR2 SYGVNS. This CDR3 is CATSDWGGPGELFF. The CDR3 DNA reads TGTGCCACCAGTGATTGGGGAGGACCCGGGGAGCTGTTTTTT.

This clonotype was seen more than once but under ten times. The V gene is TRBV29-1, the J gene TRBJ2-2; tentative D call: TRBD2 (5 bases). Germline assignment: CDR1 SQVTM and CDR2 ANQGSEA. V lost 6 bases and J lost 0, with 14 bases in between. CDR3 length: 15 residues. CDR3 protein: CSVLGAPANTGELFF. The DNA for the CDR3 is TGCAGCGTCCTGGGAGCACCAGCGAACACCGGGGAGCTGTTTTTT.

This clonotype was counted ten times or more. This chain joins TRBV28 and TRBJ2-7, with 8 bases matching TRBD2. Trimming took 8 bases from V and 0 from J; bases not matched to a gene: 6. Germline CDR1 MDHEN, CDR2 SYDVKM. The CDR3 runs 14 residues. CDR3 sequence reads: CASGSAGGSYEQYF. The DNA for the CDR3 is TGTGCCAGCGGCTCCGCGGGAGGCTCCTACGAGCAGTACTTC.

The chain is built from TRBV12-3 or TRBV12-4 and TRBJ1-1; D is possibly TRBD1 (5 bases). V was cut by 7 bases and J by 6 bases, with 21 bases left in between. CDR3 size: 15 residues. This CDR3 reads CASIILSGRRSEAFF. In nucleotides, the CDR3 is TGTGCCAGCATCATTCTCTCAGGGAGAAGGTCTGAAGCTTTCTTT.

This clonotype was found many times. J is TRBJ2-7 and V is TRBV20-1, with 9 bases matching TRBD2. V gave up 0 bases and J gave up 5 bases; unmatched junction bases: 14. The germline V gene encodes CDR1 DFQATT and CDR2 SNEGSKA (reference sequence). The CDR3 covers 17 residues. CDR3 amino acids: CSARDFQLAGTAHEQYF. The CDR3 nucleotides read TGCAGTGCTAGAGATTTTCAGCTAGCGGGAACGGCACACGAGCAGTACTTC.

In its sample, this clonotype was seen many times. The rearrangement joins TRBV2 to TRBJ1-1, with a tentative D call TRBD1 (5 bases). From germline, CDR1 is SNHLY and CDR2 FYNNEI. V was trimmed by 0 bases and J by 4 bases, leaving 12 bases between them. The CDR3 runs 15 residues. DNA for the CDR3: TGTGCCAGCAGTGAAGCGGCCAGGGAGGGCACTGAAGCTTTCTTT. This sequence encodes CASSEAAREGTEAFF.